The 26 T cell receptor beta chains in this list originate from one sample, sequenced in a study of blood T cell repertoires in COVID-19. Clones were sequenced by immunoSEQ multiplex PCR, and TCRdb holds only the in-frame ones, with some missing. This table holds some 300,000 clones, roughly 88% found once. Specimen: PBMCs or T cells enriched from blood (not recorded which). The receptors were sampled from a woman in her thirties who had recovered from COVID-19.

In the case of this clone: Within the sample, other DNA sequences also encode this same CDR3. The chain couples TRBV7-9 to TRBJ2-3; 7 nucleotides align to TRBD1. V lost 4 bases, J lost 2 bases, and 3 bases stayed unmatched. This CDR3 contains 14 residues. The germline V gene encodes CDR1 SEHNR and CDR2 FQNEAQ (reference sequence). The chain's CDR3 is CASSSGQYTDTQYF. The CDR3 nucleotides read TGTGCCAGCAGCTCGGGACAGTACACAGATACGCAGTATTTT.

This clone was recorded once. The chain couples TRBV19 to TRBJ1-4, with TRBD1 matching 7 bases. From germline, CDR1 is LNHDA and CDR2 SQIVND (reference sequence). The J segment lost 8 bases and the V segment lost 3 bases, leaving 9 bases of the junction unmatched. This CDR3 spans 15 amino acids. CDR3 sequence (DNA): TGTGCCAGTAGTATTGGGGGGACAGTGTGGGAAAAACTGTTTTTT. Translation: CASSIGGTVWEKLFF.

On this clone itself: This sample also contains other DNA sequences that code for the same CDR3. This rearrangement joins TRBV18 to TRBJ1-2; 7 bases map to TRBD1. The CDR3 runs to 12 residues. Unmatched junction bases numbered 4, after V lost 6 bases and J lost 6 bases. The germline V gene has CDR1 KGHSH and CDR2 LQKENI. The DNA for the CDR3 is TGTGCCAGCTCGCCCCAGGGGGATGGCTACACCTTC. This codes for CASSPQGDGYTF.

Only one count was recorded for this clone. The rearrangement links TRBV25-1 to TRBJ1-1, with a tentative D call TRBD1 (6 bases). The CDR3 runs 14 residues. The V and J ends lost 3 bases and 1 base respectively, with 9 bases between them. The germline V gene has CDR1 MGHDK and CDR2 SYGVNS. The CDR3 DNA follows: TGTGCCAGCAGTGAGGCAGGGGAGAACACTGAAGCTTTCTTT. It codes for CASSEAGENTEAFF.

This rearrangement joins TRBV9 to TRBJ1-2, with a tentative D call TRBD1 (5 bases). Germline loops: CDR1 SGDLS, CDR2 YYNGEE. This CDR3 is 15 amino acids long. Deletions cut 2 bases from V and 6 bases from J, with 17 bases between. CDR3 bases: TGTGCCAGCAGCGTGTCCCGGGACTCCACGCATGGCTACACCTTC. This gives the protein CASSVSRDSTHGYTF.

This clone was counted a single time. CDR3 protein: CASSSRGGRGRETQYF. The CDR3, as DNA: TGTGCCAGCAGTTCACGGGGCGGCAGGGGTAGAGAGACCCAGTACTTC. This chain uses TRBV28 with TRBJ2-5; TRBD1 might be the D (6 bases). This CDR3 region has 16 residues. The germline CDR1 and CDR2 sequences are MDHEN and SYDVKM. V was pared by 4 bases and J by 4 bases, with 19 bases between.

V gene TRBV11-2 combines with J gene TRBJ1-2, with a tentative D call TRBD1 (6 bases). This CDR3 region has 14 residues. Trimming took off 4 bases at V and 5 bases at J, with 14 bases between the two ends. Germline CDR1 and CDR2: SGHAT and FQNNGV. For the CDR3, the DNA is TGTGCCAGCAGCTCCCGGGGGGGCGCGTATGGCTACACCTTC. This codes for CASSSRGGAYGYTF.

The rearrangement uses TRBV5-1 and TRBJ2-3, with TRBD2 identical over 12 bases. The V gene's germline CDR1 is SGHRS and CDR2 YFSETQ. This CDR3 has 17 amino acids. Trimming cost V 4 bases and J 2 bases; bases outside gene matches: 8. This chain's CDR3 is CASSTGTSGRDTDTQYF. DNA of the CDR3: TGCGCCAGCAGCACGGGGACTAGCGGGCGAGACACAGATACGCAGTATTTT. The entire variable domain, with the rest obtained from reference TRBV5-1 and TRBJ2-3, is as follows: KAGVTQTPRYLIKTRGQQVTLSCSPISGHRSVSWYQQTPGQGLQFLFEYFSETQRNKGNFPGRFSGRQFSNSRSEMNVSTLELGDSALYLCASSTGTSGRDTDTQYFGPGTRLTVL.

The rearrangement uses TRBV4-1 and TRBJ1-2; TRBD1 agrees at 12 bases. This CDR3 is built from 16 residues. CDR1 and CDR2 from the germline V gene are MGHRA and YSYEKL. Germline trimming cut 5 bases from V and 4 bases from J; bases unmatched to any gene: 8. The CDR3 region has the DNA TGCGCCAGCAGCGCAACCGGGACAGGGGGCTTCTATGGCTACACCTTC. Residues: CASSATGTGGFYGYTF.

This clone was observed a few times. This rearrangement joins TRBV3-1 (or the pseudogene TRBV3-2) to TRBJ1-2; 9 bases are shared with TRBD1. The V gene end was trimmed by 2 bases and the J gene end by 7 bases; junction bases not matched to a gene: 5. CDR3 length equals 14 residues. Germline assignment: CDR1 LGHDT and CDR2 YNNKEL (reference sequence). The CDR3 DNA reads TGTGCCAGCAGCCAAACAGGGGGCCTCAGTGGCTACACCTTC. Translating it yields CASSQTGGLSGYTF.

A single count supports this clone. The chain recombines TRBV5-4 with TRBJ2-1, with D uncertain. The V end was cut by 4 bases, the J end by 4 bases, with 3 bases between. The CDR3 is 11 residues long. Germline V lookup: CDR1 SGHNT, CDR2 YYREEE (reference sequence). The CDR3 reads CASSLYNEQFF. In nucleotides, the CDR3 is TGTGCCAGCAGCCTATACAATGAGCAGTTCTTC.

The gene calls are TRBV4-1 and TRBJ2-7; 11 bases fit TRBD1. Losses at the gene ends were 1 base for V and 6 bases for J; bases not matched to a gene: 5. Germline V gene lookup returns CDR1 MGHRA and CDR2 YSYEKL. This CDR3 region has 15 residues. CDR3 amino acids: CASSQAGQGDREQYF. For the CDR3, the DNA is TGCGCCAGCAGCCAAGCGGGACAGGGGGACCGCGAGCAGTACTTC.

This clone was recorded only once. This chain uses TRBV29-1 with TRBJ1-5; a weak D match, TRBD1 (5 bases). Trimming cost V 6 bases and J 2 bases, with 17 bases left between them. CDR1 and CDR2 (germline): SQVTM, ANQGSEA. CDR3 length: 15 amino acids. The CDR3 nucleotides read TGCAGCGTGGGGGACTCGGCGGCAGGCAATCAGCCCCAGCATTTT. It specifies CSVGDSAAGNQPQHF. Filled out from reference TRBV29-1 and TRBJ1-5, the complete variable domain reads SAVISQKPSRDICQRGTSLTIQCQVDSQVTMMFWYRQQPGQSLTLIATANQGSEATYESGFVIDKFPISRPNLTFSTLTVSNMSPEDSSIYLCSVGDSAAGNQPQHFGDGTRLSIL.

The chain combines TRBV19 with TRBJ2-2; D gene unclear. The CDR3 sequence is 12 residues long. The germline CDR1 and CDR2 sequences are LNHDA and SQIVND (reference sequence). V was pared by 8 bases and J by 3 bases, with 7 bases between. DNA of the CDR3: TGTGCCAGTGAACACGACACCGGGGAGCTGTTTTTT. This sequence encodes CASEHDTGELFF.

The gene calls are TRBV5-1 and TRBJ1-1, with TRBD1 as a possible D gene (5 bases). Trimming stripped 4 bases from V and 4 bases from J, with 17 bases between. CDR3 length: 15 residues. Looked up from germline, CDR1 is SGHRS and CDR2 is YFSETQ. This CDR3 is CASSLRQTPTTEAFF. Written as DNA, the CDR3 is TGCGCCAGCAGCCTGAGACAGACACCGACCACTGAAGCTTTCTTT.

The V and J genes are TRBV30 and TRBJ2-1, with 13 bases that match TRBD2. The V gene end was trimmed by 2 bases and the J gene end by 9 bases; junction bases not matched to a gene: 7. The CDR3 covers 15 residues. Germline loops: CDR1 GTSNPN, CDR2 SVGIG (reference sequence). CDR3 residues: CAWSKTSGGFGEQFF. In DNA form, the CDR3 reads TGTGCCTGGAGTAAGACTAGCGGGGGGTTTGGTGAGCAGTTCTTC. The whole variable domain, filled in from reference TRBV30 and TRBJ2-1, reads SQTIHQWPATLVQPVGSPLSLECTVEGTSNPNLYWYRQAAGRGLQLLFYSVGIGQISSEVPQNLSASRPQDRQFILSSKKLLLSDSGFYLCAWSKTSGGFGEQFFGPGTRLTVL.

The chain links TRBV4-3 to TRBJ2-7; 9 bases match TRBD2. The CDR3 sequence is 18 residues long. With V trimmed by 0 bases and J by 4 bases, 13 bases remained unmatched. Germline V gives CDR1 LGHNA, CDR2 YSLEER. This CDR3 reads CASSQDISASGDPYEQYF. In DNA form, the CDR3 reads TGCGCCAGCAGCCAAGATATATCGGCTAGCGGGGACCCATACGAGCAGTACTTC.

The rearrangement uses TRBV11-1 and TRBJ2-7; TRBD2 might be the D (5 bases). V lost 5 bases and J 0 bases, leaving 14 bases between the germline ends. The CDR3 has 15 amino acids. In germline, CDR1 is SGHAT, CDR2 FQDESV (reference sequence). The CDR3 DNA is TGTGCCAGCAGCCCCGGACGGGGTAACTCCTACGAGCAGTACTTC. It is translated as CASSPGRGNSYEQYF.

This chain links TRBV27 with TRBJ2-1; D might be TRBD2 (6 bases). The length of the CDR3 is 13 residues. Trimming cost V 2 bases and J 9 bases, with 11 bases left between them. The germline V gene has CDR1 MNHEY and CDR2 SMNVEV (reference sequence). The CDR3 DNA reads TGTGCCAGCAGTTTAATCGGGAGTAGTGAGCAGTTCTTC. As protein: CASSLIGSSEQFF.

The genes are TRBV6-6 and TRBJ1-6, with D perhaps TRBD1 (6 bases). CDR3 length: 15 residues. Trimming took 2 bases from V and 11 from J, leaving 16 bases between them. CDR1 MNHNY and CDR2 SVGAGI come from the germline V gene (reference sequence). The CDR3 spells CASSYEGVFVPPLHF. CDR3 nucleotides: TGTGCCAGCAGTTACGAGGGGGTATTCGTTCCACCCCTCCACTTT.

The chain links TRBV30 to TRBJ1-4; D is uncertain. The CDR3 loop spans 13 amino acids. Germline CDR1 GTSNPN, CDR2 SVGIG (reference sequence). The V gene lost 0 bases and the J gene lost 8 bases, with 10 bases spanning the gap. The CDR3 sequence is CAWSVISGEKLFF. DNA of the CDR3: TGTGCCTGGAGTGTTATTTCGGGAGAAAAACTGTTTTTT.

The genes are TRBV7-6 and TRBJ2-7; 9 nucleotides align to TRBD1. CDR3 size: 15 residues. V shed 8 bases and J 0 bases; nucleotides not matched to a gene: 8. From germline, CDR1 is SGHVS and CDR2 FNYEAQ. The CDR3 sequence: CASGLQGQGSYEQYF. The CDR3 DNA follows: TGTGCCAGCGGCCTTCAGGGACAGGGCTCCTACGAGCAGTACTTC. The whole variable domain, filled in from reference TRBV7-6 and TRBJ2-7, reads GAGVSQSPRYKVTKRGQDVALRCDPISGHVSLYWYRQALGQGPEFLTYFNYEAQQDKSGLPNDRFSAERPEGSISTLTIQRTEQRDSAMYRCASGLQGQGSYEQYFGPGTRLTVT.

The chain joins TRBV6-1 to TRBJ2-2; TRBD2 might be the D (6 bases). V lost 0 bases, J lost 2 bases, and 10 bases lay in between. The germline V gene has CDR1 MNHNS and CDR2 SASEGT. CDR3 length: 16 residues. The CDR3: CASSEATGVNTGELFF. The CDR3 DNA reads as TGTGCCAGCAGTGAAGCTACGGGGGTAAACACCGGGGAGCTGTTTTTT.

Only one count was recorded for this clone. The CDR3 loop reads CASSPDREGANYGYTF. In DNA form, the CDR3 reads TGTGCCAGCTCACCGGACAGGGAGGGGGCTAACTATGGCTACACCTTC. This rearrangement joins TRBV18 to TRBJ1-2, with 8 nucleotides matching TRBD1. V lost 3 bases, J lost 0 bases, and 6 bases stayed unmatched. There are 16 residues in the CDR3. CDR1 is KGHSH, CDR2 LQKENI, per germline.

The chain recombines TRBV6-5 with TRBJ1-6; D gene ambiguous. Germline-derived CDR1 and CDR2 are MNHEY and SVGAGI. This CDR3 contains 13 residues. V shed 6 bases and J shed 9 bases, with 12 bases lying between them. DNA of the CDR3: TGTGCCAGCAGACCCAGACTTAGTTCACCCCTCCACTTT. Its protein is CASRPRLSSPLHF.

V is TRBV9 and J is TRBJ2-2; TRBD2 aligns across 7 bases. Trimming took 3 bases from V and 5 from J; bases not matched to a gene: 4. The germline V gene has CDR1 SGDLS and CDR2 YYNGEE. This CDR3 region has 14 residues. CDR3 sequence: CASSARGNTGELFF. CDR3 in DNA: TGTGCCAGCAGCGCGCGGGGGAATACCGGGGAGCTGTTTTTT.